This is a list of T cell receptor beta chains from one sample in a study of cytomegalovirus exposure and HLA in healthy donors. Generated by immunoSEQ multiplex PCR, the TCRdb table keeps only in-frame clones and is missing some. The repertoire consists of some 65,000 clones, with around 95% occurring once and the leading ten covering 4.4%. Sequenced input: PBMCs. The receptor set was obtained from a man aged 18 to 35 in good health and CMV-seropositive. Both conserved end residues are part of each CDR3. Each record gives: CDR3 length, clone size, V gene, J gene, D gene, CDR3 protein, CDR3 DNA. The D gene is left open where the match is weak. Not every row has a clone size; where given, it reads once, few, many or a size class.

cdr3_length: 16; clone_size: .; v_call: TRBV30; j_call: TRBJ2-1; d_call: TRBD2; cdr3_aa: CAWSVLSGILDNEQFF; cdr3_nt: TGTGCCTGGAGTGTACTGAGCGGGATTTTGGACAATGAGCAGTTCTTC
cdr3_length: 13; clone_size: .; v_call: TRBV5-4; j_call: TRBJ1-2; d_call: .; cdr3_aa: CASSSPGIYGYTF; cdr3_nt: TGTGCCAGCAGCTCCCCAGGAATTTATGGCTACACCTTC
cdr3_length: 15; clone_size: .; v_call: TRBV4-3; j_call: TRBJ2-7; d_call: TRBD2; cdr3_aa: CASSQLPGLANEQYF; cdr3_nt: TGCGCCAGCAGCCAACTTCCGGGACTAGCCAACGAGCAGTACTTC
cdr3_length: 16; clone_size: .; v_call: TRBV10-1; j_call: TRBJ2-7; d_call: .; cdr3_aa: CASSESGQKRITEQYF; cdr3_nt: TGCGCCAGCAGTGAGTCTGGGCAGAAACGAATTACGGAGCAGTACTTC
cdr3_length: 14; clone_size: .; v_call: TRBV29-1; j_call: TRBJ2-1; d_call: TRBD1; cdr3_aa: CSVTRDRGGGEQFF; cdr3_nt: TGCAGCGTGACCCGGGACAGGGGAGGCGGGGAGCAGTTCTTC
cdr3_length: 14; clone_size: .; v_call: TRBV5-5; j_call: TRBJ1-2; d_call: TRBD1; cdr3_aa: CASSWTGGAAGYTF; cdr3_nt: TGTGCCAGCAGTTGGACAGGGGGCGCGGCTGGCTACACCTTC
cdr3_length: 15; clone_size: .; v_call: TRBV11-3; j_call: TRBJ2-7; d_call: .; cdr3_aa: CASSLVGLEGYEQYF; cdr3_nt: TGTGCCAGCAGCTTGGTGGGCCTAGAGGGCTACGAGCAGTACTTC
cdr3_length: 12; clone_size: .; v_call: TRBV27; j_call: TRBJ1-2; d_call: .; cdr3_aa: CASRQGLHGYTF; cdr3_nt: TGTGCCAGCAGGCAGGGCCTTCATGGCTACACCTTC
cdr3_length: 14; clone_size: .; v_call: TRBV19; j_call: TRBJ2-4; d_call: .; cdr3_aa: CASRDGIAKNIQYF; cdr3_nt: TGTGCCAGTCGGGATGGTATAGCCAAAAACATTCAGTACTTC
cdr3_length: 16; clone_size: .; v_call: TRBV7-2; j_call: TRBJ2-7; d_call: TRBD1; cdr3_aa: CASSLGSGTGAYEQYF; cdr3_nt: TGTGCCAGCAGCTTAGGTTCCGGGACAGGGGCCTACGAGCAGTACTTC
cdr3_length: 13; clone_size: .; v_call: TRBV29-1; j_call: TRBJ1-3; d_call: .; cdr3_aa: CSAGGYETNTIYF; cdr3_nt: TGCAGCGCGGGGGGGTACGAGACGAACACCATATATTTT
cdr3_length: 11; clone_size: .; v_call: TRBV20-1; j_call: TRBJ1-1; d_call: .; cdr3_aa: CSASRNTEAFF; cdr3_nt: TGCAGTGCTAGCAGGAACACTGAAGCTTTCTTT
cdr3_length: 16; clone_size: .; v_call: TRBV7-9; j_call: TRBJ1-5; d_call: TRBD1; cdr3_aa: CASSLATGGPNQPQHF; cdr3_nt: TGTGCCAGCAGCTTAGCTACAGGGGGCCCCAATCAGCCCCAGCATTTT
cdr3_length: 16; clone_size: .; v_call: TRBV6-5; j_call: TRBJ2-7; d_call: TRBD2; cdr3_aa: CASSSLGLAEPYEQYF; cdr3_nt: TGTGCCAGCAGTTCCCTGGGACTAGCGGAGCCCTACGAGCAGTACTTC
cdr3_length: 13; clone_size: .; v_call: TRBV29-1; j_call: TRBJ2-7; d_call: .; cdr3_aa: CSVEVTRHLEQYF; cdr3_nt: TGCAGCGTTGAAGTGACTAGACATCTTGAGCAGTACTTC
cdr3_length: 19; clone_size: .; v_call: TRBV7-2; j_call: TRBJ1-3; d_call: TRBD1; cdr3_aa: CASSLRRAGQGYSGNTIYF; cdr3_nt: TGTGCCAGCAGCTTGAGGAGGGCAGGACAGGGATACTCTGGAAACACCATATATTTT
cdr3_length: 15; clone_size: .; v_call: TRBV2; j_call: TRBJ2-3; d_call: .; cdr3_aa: CASSEGQLNTDTQYF; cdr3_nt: TGTGCCAGCAGTGAAGGACAGCTAAACACAGATACGCAGTATTTT
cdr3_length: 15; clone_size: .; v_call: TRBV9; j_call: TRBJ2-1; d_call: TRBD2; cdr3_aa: CASSVGGGQGNEQFF; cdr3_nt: TGTGCCAGCAGCGTAGGGGGAGGGCAGGGCAATGAGCAGTTCTTC
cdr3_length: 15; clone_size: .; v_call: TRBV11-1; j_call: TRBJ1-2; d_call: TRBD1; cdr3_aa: CASSLEFRTGAGYTF; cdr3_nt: TGTGCCAGCAGCTTAGAGTTCCGGACAGGGGCTGGCTACACCTTC
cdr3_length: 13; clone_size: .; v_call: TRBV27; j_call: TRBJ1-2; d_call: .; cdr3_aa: CASSFGGSGGYTF; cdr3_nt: TGTGCCAGCAGTTTCGGGGGATCTGGTGGCTACACCTTC
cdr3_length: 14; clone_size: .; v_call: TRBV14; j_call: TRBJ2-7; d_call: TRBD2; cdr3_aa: CASSQDTSGRPQYF; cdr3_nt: TGTGCCAGCAGCCAAGACACTAGCGGGAGGCCCCAGTACTTC
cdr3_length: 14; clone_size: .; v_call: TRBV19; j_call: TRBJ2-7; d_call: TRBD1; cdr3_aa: CASSQRTGSHEQYF; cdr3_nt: TGTGCCAGTAGCCAAAGGACAGGGTCCCACGAGCAGTACTTC
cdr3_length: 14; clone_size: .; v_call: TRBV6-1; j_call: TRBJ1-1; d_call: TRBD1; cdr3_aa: CASTLDRQNTEAFF; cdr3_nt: TGTGCCAGCACCTTGGACAGGCAGAACACTGAAGCTTTCTTT
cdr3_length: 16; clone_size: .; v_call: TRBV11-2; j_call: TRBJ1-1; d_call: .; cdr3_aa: CASSIRPQGSGTEAFF; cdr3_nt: TGTGCCAGCAGCATCCGCCCACAGGGAAGTGGCACTGAAGCTTTCTTT
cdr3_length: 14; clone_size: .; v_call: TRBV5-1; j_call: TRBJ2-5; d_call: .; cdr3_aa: CASSLGQAQETQYF; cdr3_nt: TGCGCCAGCAGCTTGGGACAGGCCCAAGAGACCCAGTACTTC
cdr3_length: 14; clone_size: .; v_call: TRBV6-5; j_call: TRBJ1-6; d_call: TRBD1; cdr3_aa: CASSFDRGNSPLHF; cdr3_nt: TGTGCCAGCAGTTTTGACAGGGGGAATTCACCCCTCCACTTT
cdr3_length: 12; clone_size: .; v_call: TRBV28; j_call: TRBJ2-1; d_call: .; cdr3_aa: CASSLSLNEQFF; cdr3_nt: TGTGCCAGCAGTTTATCACTGAATGAGCAGTTCTTC
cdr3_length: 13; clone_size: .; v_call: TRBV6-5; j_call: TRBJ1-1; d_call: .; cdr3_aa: CAVARQLNTEAFF; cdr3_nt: TGTGCCGTAGCTCGACAGCTGAACACTGAAGCTTTCTTT
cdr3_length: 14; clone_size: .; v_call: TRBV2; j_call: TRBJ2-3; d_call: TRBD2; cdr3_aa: CASRVGLGTDTQYF; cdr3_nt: TGTGCCAGCAGGGTGGGACTAGGGACAGATACGCAGTATTTT
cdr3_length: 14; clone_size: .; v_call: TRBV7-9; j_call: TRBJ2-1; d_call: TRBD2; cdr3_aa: CASSSRTSRGEQFF; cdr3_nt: TGTGCCAGCAGCTCTCGGACTAGCCGAGGTGAGCAGTTCTTC
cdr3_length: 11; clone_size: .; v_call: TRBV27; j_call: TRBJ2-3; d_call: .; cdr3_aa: CASGRTDTQYF; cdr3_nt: TGTGCCAGCGGGAGGACGGATACGCAGTATTTT
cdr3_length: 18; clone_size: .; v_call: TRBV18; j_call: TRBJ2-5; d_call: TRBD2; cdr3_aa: CASSPPRAIAGEGETQYF; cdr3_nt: TGTGCCAGCTCACCACCGAGGGCCATAGCGGGAGAGGGAGAGACCCAGTACTTC
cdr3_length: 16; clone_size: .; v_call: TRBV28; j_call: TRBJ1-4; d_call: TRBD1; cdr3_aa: CASSTPQGAVFGELFF; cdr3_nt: TGTGCCAGCAGTACCCCTCAGGGGGCGGTTTTTGGGGAACTGTTTTTT
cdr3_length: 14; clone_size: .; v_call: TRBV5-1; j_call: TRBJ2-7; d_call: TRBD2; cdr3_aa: CASSLREGLYEQYF; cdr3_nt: TGCGCCAGCAGCTTGCGGGAGGGCCTCTACGAGCAGTACTTC
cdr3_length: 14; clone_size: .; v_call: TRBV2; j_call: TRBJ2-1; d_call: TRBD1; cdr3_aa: CASRSGLGDREQFF; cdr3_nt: TGTGCCAGCAGGTCGGGCTTGGGGGACAGGGAGCAGTTCTTC
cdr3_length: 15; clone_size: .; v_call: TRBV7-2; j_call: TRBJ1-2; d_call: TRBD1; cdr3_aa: CASSFLGQDNYGYTF; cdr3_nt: TGTGCCAGCAGCTTTTTGGGACAGGACAACTATGGCTACACCTTC
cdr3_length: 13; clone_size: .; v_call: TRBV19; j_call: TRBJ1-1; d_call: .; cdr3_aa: CASSLTGRTEAFF; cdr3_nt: TGTGCCAGTAGTCTCACAGGGCGGACTGAAGCTTTCTTT
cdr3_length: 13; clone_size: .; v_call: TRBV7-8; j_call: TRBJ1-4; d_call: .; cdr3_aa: CASSQRTNEKLFF; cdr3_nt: TGTGCCAGCAGCCAGCGGACTAATGAAAAACTGTTTTTT
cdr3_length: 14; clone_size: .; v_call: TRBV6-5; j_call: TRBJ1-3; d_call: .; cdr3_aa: CASGKGGPGNTIYF; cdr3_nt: TGTGCCAGCGGGAAAGGAGGGCCTGGAAACACCATATATTTT
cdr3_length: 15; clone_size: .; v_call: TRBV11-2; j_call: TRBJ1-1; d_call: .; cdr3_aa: CASSSLKGGRSEAFF; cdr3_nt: TGTGCCAGCAGCTCACTAAAAGGGGGAAGGTCTGAAGCTTTCTTT
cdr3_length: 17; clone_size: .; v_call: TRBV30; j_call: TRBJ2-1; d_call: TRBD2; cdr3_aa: CAWSAESGTLNTNEQFF; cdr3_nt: TGTGCCTGGAGCGCCGAGAGCGGGACTTTAAATACCAATGAGCAGTTCTTC
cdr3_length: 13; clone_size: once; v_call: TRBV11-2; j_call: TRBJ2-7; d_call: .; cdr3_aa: CASRPGGSYEQYF; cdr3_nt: TGTGCCAGCAGGCCTGGGGGGTCCTACGAGCAGTACTTC
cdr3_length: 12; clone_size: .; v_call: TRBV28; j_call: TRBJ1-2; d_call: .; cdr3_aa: CASSSGGYGYTF; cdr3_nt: TGTGCCAGCAGTTCGGGGGGATATGGCTACACCTTC
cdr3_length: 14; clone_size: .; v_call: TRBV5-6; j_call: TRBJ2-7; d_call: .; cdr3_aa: CASSLDRTDYEQYF; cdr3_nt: TGTGCCAGCAGCTTGGATAGGACAGACTACGAGCAGTACTTC
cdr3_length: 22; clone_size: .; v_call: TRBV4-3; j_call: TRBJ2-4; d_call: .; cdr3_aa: CASSPGIGSPLLEAGPKNIQYF; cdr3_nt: TGCGCCAGCAGCCCCGGAATCGGGTCGCCGCTTCTGGAAGCGGGTCCCAAAAACATTCAGTACTTC
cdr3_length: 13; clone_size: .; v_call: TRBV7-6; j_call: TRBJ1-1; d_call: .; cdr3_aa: CASSPRGNTEAFF; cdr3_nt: TGTGCCAGCAGCCCGAGAGGGAACACTGAAGCTTTCTTT
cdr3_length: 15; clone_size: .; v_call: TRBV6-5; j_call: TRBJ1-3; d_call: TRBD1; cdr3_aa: CASSQTTGAGNTIYF; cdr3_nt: TGTGCCAGCAGCCAAACGACAGGGGCGGGAAACACCATATATTTT
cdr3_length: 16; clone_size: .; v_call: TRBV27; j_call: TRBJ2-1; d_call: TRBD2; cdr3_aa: CASSFPGLAGRNEQFF; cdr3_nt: TGTGCCAGCAGTTTTCCCGGACTAGCGGGACGCAATGAGCAGTTCTTC
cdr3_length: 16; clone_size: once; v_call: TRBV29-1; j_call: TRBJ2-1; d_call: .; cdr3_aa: CSVGGRWGGPGNEQFF; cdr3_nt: TGCAGCGTTGGCGGACGGTGGGGGGGGCCTGGCAATGAGCAGTTCTTC
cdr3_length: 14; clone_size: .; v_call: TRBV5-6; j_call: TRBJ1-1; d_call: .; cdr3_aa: CASSLEQWDTEAFF; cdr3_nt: TGTGCCAGCAGCTTGGAACAGTGGGACACTGAAGCTTTCTTT
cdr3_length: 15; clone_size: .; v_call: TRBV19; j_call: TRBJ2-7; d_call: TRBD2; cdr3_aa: CASSIGSGGSYEQYF; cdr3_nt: TGTGCCAGTAGTATAGGTAGCGGGGGTTCCTACGAGCAGTACTTC
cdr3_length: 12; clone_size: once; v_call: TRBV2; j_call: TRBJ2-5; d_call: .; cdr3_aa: CASNLTPETQYF; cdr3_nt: TGTGCCAGCAACCTGACACCGGAGACCCAGTACTTC
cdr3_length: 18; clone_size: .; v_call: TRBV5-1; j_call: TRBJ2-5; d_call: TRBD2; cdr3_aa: CASSSGLAGGGPGETQYF; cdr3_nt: TGCGCCAGCAGCTCGGGACTAGCGGGAGGGGGGCCCGGTGAGACCCAGTACTTC
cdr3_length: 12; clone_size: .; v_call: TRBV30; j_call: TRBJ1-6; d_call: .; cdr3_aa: CAWTLYNSPLHF; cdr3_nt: TGTGCCTGGACCCTCTATAATTCACCCCTCCACTTT
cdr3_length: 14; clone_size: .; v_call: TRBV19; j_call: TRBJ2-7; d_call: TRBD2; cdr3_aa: CASSSAGFDDEQYF; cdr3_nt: TGTGCCAGTAGCTCAGCGGGGTTTGACGACGAGCAGTACTTC